Presented here are 20 T cell receptor beta chains from one specimen sequenced in a study of T cells in Graves' hyperthyroidism and ophthalmopathy. RNA transcripts yielded amplified TCR beta CDR3 regions. In the first-round RT-PCR of the TCR CDR3, the HTBI primer set was used. TCRdb recomputed calls from the multiplex PCR reads with MiXCR, one row per CDR3 protein. The sample shows approximately 700,000 distinct CDR3 sequences, roughly 15% of them seen only once. Sequenced sample: blood. The receptors shown here come from a man between 18 and 35 years old with Graves' hyperthyroidism.

This clonotype has a handful of counts. This chain uses TRBV28 with TRBJ1-5, with 8 bases lining up with TRBD1. Germline V gene data show CDR1 as MDHEN and CDR2 as SYDVKM. This CDR3 is built from 13 residues. Losses at the gene ends were 5 bases for V and 6 bases for J; bases not matched to a gene: 3. This CDR3 reads CASSQGAIQPQHF. In nucleotides, the CDR3 is TGTGCCAGCAGTCAGGGGGCGATTCAGCCCCAGCATTTT.

This clonotype was detected many times. The V call is TRBV12-5, the J call TRBJ2-2; tentatively, D is TRBD2 (5 bases). CDR3 length equals 17 residues. V gave up 6 bases and J gave up 0 bases, with 17 bases separating them. Germline-derived CDR1 and CDR2 are LGHNT and FRNRAP. The DNA for the CDR3 is TGTGCTAGTGGCCTGACCCGGACTGGCACGAACACCGGGGAGCTGTTTTTT. It encodes CASGLTRTGTNTGELFF. Complete variable domain (other parts from reference TRBV12-5 and TRBJ2-2): DARVTQTPRHKVTEMGQEVTMRCQPILGHNTVFWYRQTMMQGLELLAYFRNRAPLDDSGMPKDRFSAEMPDATLATLKIQPSEPRDSAVYFCASGLTRTGTNTGELFFGEGSRLTVL.

J is TRBJ2-1 and V is TRBV5-1; D is possibly TRBD2 (6 bases). Germline CDR1 reads SGHRS; CDR2 reads YFSETQ. Trimming pared 6 bases from V and 4 bases from J, leaving 14 bases between. The CDR3 runs 14 residues. The CDR3, as DNA: TGCGCCAGCACGGAGGGTAGCGGATACAATGAGCAGTTCTTC. Translation gives CASTEGSGYNEQFF.

Details on this clonotype: A much more abundant neighbour one base away suggests this may be a read error. This chain joins TRBV7-9 and TRBJ1-6; perhaps TRBD1 as D (6 bases). Germline values: CDR1 SEHNR, CDR2 FQNEAQ (reference sequence). The V gene lost 5 bases and the J gene lost 7 bases, with 15 bases spanning the gap. The CDR3 consists of 15 residues. For the CDR3, the DNA is TGTGCCAGCAGCCACGAGATGGGGGCAAATTCACCCCTCCACTTT. Protein sequence: CASSHEMGANSPLHF.

This clonotype was observed at least ten times. This chain links TRBV18 with TRBJ1-1; D unclear. Germline lookup yields CDR1 KGHSH and CDR2 LQKENI. V gave up 2 bases and J gave up 3 bases, with 10 bases separating them. This CDR3 has 14 residues. The CDR3, as DNA: TGTGCCAGCTCACCAACCGACGGCGACACTGAAGCTTTCTTT. Translation: CASSPTDGDTEAFF.

The V call is TRBV6-1, the J call TRBJ2-3, with 8 bases identical to TRBD2. The V segment lost 8 bases and the J segment 2 bases; nucleotides outside the gene matches: 6. Germline V gene lookup returns CDR1 MNHNS and CDR2 SASEGT. The length of the CDR3 is 14 residues. The CDR3 DNA reads as TGTGCCAGCGGGATTAGCGGGGCCACAGATACGCAGTATTTT. As protein: CASGISGATDTQYF.

Many counts were recorded for this clonotype. The CDR3 region is CASSLIGGLDGYTF. The CDR3 DNA is TGTGCCAGCAGCTTAATCGGGGGGTTGGATGGCTACACCTTC. The chain combines TRBV7-2 with TRBJ1-2; maybe TRBD1 (5 bases). In germline, CDR1 is SGHTA, CDR2 FQGNSA. The CDR3 loop spans 14 amino acids. Trimming took off 2 bases at V and 6 bases at J, with 13 bases between the two ends.

The V and J genes are TRBV9 and TRBJ1-2; 10 bases are shared with TRBD1. The CDR3 sequence is 14 residues long. CDR1 and CDR2 from the germline V gene are SGDLS and YYNGEE. V dropped 5 bases and J dropped 3; count of bases not matched to a gene: 4. CDR3: CASRRTGGHYGYTF. CDR3 in DNA: TGTGCCAGCAGAAGGACAGGGGGGCACTATGGCTACACCTTC.

This clonotype showed up just a few times. The V gene is TRBV20-1, the J gene TRBJ1-3; D not resolved. Germline values: CDR1 DFQATT, CDR2 SNEGSKA (reference sequence). CDR3 length: 11 amino acids. The V and J ends lost 5 bases and 0 bases respectively, with 2 bases between them. In DNA form, the CDR3 reads TGCAGTGCTCCCTCTGGAAACACCATATATTTT. Protein product: CSAPSGNTIYF.

This clonotype was found many times. The V call is TRBV12-3 or TRBV12-4, the J call TRBJ2-5; TRBD2 agrees at 13 bases. The CDR3 length is 15 residues. V lost 6 bases and J lost 5; bases outside the gene matches: 6. The CDR3 loop reads CASSSGLAGVETQYF. CDR3 DNA: TGTGCCAGCAGCAGCGGACTAGCGGGAGTGGAGACCCAGTACTTC.

This clonotype has just a few counts. This chain links TRBV6-2 or TRBV6-3 with TRBJ1-1, with D possibly TRBD1 on 6 matching bases. This CDR3 is 16 amino acids long. The ends were cut back, 8 bases at V and 0 bases at J, with 19 bases in the middle. Germline values: CDR1 MNHEY, CDR2 SVGEGT. Here the CDR3 reads CASPTTRTAMNTEAFF. The CDR3 DNA follows: TGTGCCAGCCCCACCACCAGGACAGCAATGAACACTGAAGCTTTCTTT.

This clonotype was detected many times. V gene TRBV7-2 combines with J gene TRBJ2-7, with D tentatively TRBD1 or TRBD2 (5 bases each). This CDR3 comprises 14 residues. Trimming shortened V by 0 bases and J by 2 bases, and 8 bases separated the two germline ends. Looked up from germline, CDR1 is SGHTA and CDR2 is FQGNSA. The CDR3 protein is CASSLAVGAYEQYF. In nucleotides, the CDR3 is TGTGCCAGCAGCTTAGCCGTGGGGGCCTACGAGCAGTACTTC. Drawing the rest from reference TRBV7-2 and TRBJ2-7, the complete variable domain is GAGVSQSPSNKVTEKGKDVELRCDPISGHTALYWYRQSLGQGLEFLIYFQGNSAPDKSGLPSDRFSAERTGGSVSTLTIQRTQQEDSAVYLCASSLAVGAYEQYFGPGTRLTVT.

Only a few counts were recorded for this clonotype. V and J are TRBV2 and TRBJ2-1, with TRBD1 matching over 7 bases. The V gene's germline CDR1 is SNHLY and CDR2 FYNNEI. The CDR3 is 12 amino acids. Trimming cost V 6 bases and J 9 bases; bases outside gene matches: 5. The CDR3 here is CASRKGGPEQFF. The CDR3 bases are TGTGCCAGCAGGAAAGGGGGCCCTGAGCAGTTCTTC. Full variable domain (rest looked up from reference TRBV2 and TRBJ2-1): EPEVTQTPSHQVTQMGQEVILRCVPISNHLYFYWYRQILGQKVEFLVSFYNNEISEKSEIFDDQFSVERPDGSNFTLKIRSTKLEDSAMYFCASRKGGPEQFFGPGTRLTVL.

This clonotype was seen at least ten times. This rearrangement joins TRBV20-1 to TRBJ2-7, with 9 positions matching TRBD1. CDR1 is DFQATT and CDR2 is SNEGSKA in the germline V gene (reference sequence). The CDR3 contains 14 residues. J was trimmed by 2 bases and V by 4 bases; bases with no gene match: 6. Here the CDR3 DNA reads TGCAGTGCTACCAGTGGACAGGGGACCTACGAGCAGTACTTC. Protein: CSATSGQGTYEQYF.

This clonotype was observed at least ten times. The rearrangement uses TRBV2 and TRBJ1-2, with 9 bases that match TRBD1. Germline V CDR1 and CDR2: SNHLY, FYNNEI. The CDR3 has 13 residues. The V and J ends lost 5 bases and 8 bases, in that order; junction bases with no gene match: 6. CDR3 DNA sequence: TGTGCCAGCAGTTCACAGGGGGCCTACGGCTACACCTTC. It translates to CASSSQGAYGYTF.

This clonotype was observed at least ten times. The chain uses TRBV7-2 and TRBJ1-1; no clear D gene. Germline assignment: CDR1 SGHTA and CDR2 FQGNSA. Trimming left V 3 bases short and J 0 bases short, with 8 bases between. The CDR3 consists of 14 residues. The CDR3 DNA sequence: TGTGCCAGCAGCTTTGTGGTGATGAACACTGAAGCTTTCTTT. Translation: CASSFVVMNTEAFF.

This chain joins TRBV10-3 and TRBJ2-3; no firm D call. The CDR3 is 15 residues long. Trimming stripped 1 base from V and 4 bases from J, with 12 bases between. Germline V CDR1 and CDR2: ENHRY, SYGVKD. CDR3 in amino acids: CAISEYDSGADTQYF. CDR3 nucleotide sequence: TGTGCCATCAGTGAGTACGATTCAGGCGCAGATACGCAGTATTTT.

This clonotype was counted only a few times. The rearrangement links TRBV24-1 to TRBJ2-2; D may be TRBD1 (5 bases). Germline-derived CDR1 and CDR2 are KGHDR and SFDVKD. The CDR3 length is 19 residues. Trimming left V 4 bases short and J 6 bases short, with 26 bases between. This CDR3 reads CATSETTASHSRFPGELFF. CDR3 nucleotides: TGTGCCACCAGTGAGACGACAGCCTCCCATTCGCGTTTTCCCGGGGAGCTGTTTTTT.

This clonotype showed up many times. The chain employs TRBV30 and TRBJ2-1; 7 bases align to TRBD2. The CDR3 has 18 residues. Germline values: CDR1 GTSNPN, CDR2 SVGIG (reference sequence). With 4 bases clipped from V and 5 bases from J, the junction kept 20 bases outside the gene matches. Written as DNA, the CDR3 is TGTGCCTGGACCCGCAGGGAGGGTATCCCACTTACCCACAATGAGCAGTTCTTC. This sequence encodes CAWTRREGIPLTHNEQFF. Full variable domain (outside the CDR3, taken from reference TRBV30 and TRBJ2-1): SQTIHQWPATLVQPVGSPLSLECTVEGTSNPNLYWYRQAAGRGLQLLFYSVGIGQISSEVPQNLSASRPQDRQFILSSKKLLLSDSGFYLCAWTRREGIPLTHNEQFFGPGTRLTVL.

The chain combines TRBV9 with TRBJ2-2; D call uncertain. The germline CDR1 and CDR2 sequences are SGDLS and YYNGEE. The V end lost 0 bases, the J end lost 1 base, and 10 bases lay between the germline ends. The length of the CDR3 is 16 residues. CDR3 nucleotide sequence: TGTGCCAGCAGCGTAGCGGGCAGCCAGAACACCGGGGAGCTGTTTTTT. This encodes CASSVAGSQNTGELFF.